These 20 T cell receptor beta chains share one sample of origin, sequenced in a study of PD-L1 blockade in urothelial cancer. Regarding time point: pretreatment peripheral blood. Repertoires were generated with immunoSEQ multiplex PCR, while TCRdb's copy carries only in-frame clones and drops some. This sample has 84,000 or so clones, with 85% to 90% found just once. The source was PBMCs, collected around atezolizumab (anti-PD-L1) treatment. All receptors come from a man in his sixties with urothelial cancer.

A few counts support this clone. CDR3 in amino acids: CASSARAAEAFF. CDR3 sequence (DNA): TGTGCCAGCAGCGCCAGGGCTGCTGAAGCTTTCTTT. The chain uses TRBV5-4 and TRBJ1-1; D is possibly TRBD1 (5 bases). The V gene's germline CDR1 is SGHNT and CDR2 YYREEE (reference sequence). Trimming took 4 bases from V and 6 from J, leaving 10 bases between them. This CDR3 has 12 residues.

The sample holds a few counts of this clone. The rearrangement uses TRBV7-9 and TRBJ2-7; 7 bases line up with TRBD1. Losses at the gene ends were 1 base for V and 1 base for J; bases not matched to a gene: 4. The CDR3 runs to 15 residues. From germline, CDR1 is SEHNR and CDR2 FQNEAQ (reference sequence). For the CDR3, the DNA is TGTGCCAGCAGCTTAGGGGACAGCCCTTCCTACGAGCAGTACTTC. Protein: CASSLGDSPSYEQYF.

CDR3 DNA: TGTGCCAGCAGTGAAGGCAGCGGGGGGGCGCTCCTTGCCAAAAACATTCAGTACTTC. Translating gives CASSEGSGGALLAKNIQYF. J is TRBJ2-4 and V is TRBV6-1; 10 bases align to TRBD2. V gave up 1 base and J gave up 1 base; unmatched junction bases: 10. This CDR3 is built from 19 residues. In germline, CDR1 is MNHNS, CDR2 SASEGT.

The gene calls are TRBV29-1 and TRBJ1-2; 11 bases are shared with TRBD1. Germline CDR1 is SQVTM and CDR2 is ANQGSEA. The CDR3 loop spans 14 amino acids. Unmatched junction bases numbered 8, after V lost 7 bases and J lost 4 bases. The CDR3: CSGGGQGAFYGYTF. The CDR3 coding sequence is TGCAGCGGGGGAGGACAGGGGGCATTCTATGGCTACACCTTC.

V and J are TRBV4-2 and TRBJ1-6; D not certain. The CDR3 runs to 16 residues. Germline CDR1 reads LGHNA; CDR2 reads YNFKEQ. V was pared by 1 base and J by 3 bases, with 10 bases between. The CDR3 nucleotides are TGTGCCAGCAGCCAAGGACACCTTTTCTATAATTCACCCCTCCACTTT. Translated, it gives CASSQGHLFYNSPLHF.

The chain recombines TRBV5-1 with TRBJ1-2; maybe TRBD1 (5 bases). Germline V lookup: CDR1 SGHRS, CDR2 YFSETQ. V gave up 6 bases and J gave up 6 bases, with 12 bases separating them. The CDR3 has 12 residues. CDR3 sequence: CASTGREDGYTF. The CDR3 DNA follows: TGCGCCAGCACGGGCAGGGAGGATGGCTACACCTTC.

The DNA of the CDR3 is TGTGCCAGCAGTTTAACCAGCGGGAGGGCCGGGGAGACCCAGTACTTC. Its translation: CASSLTSGRAGETQYF. The chain employs TRBV27 and TRBJ2-5; the match to TRBD2 covers 10 bases. The germline gives CDR1 MNHEY, CDR2 SMNVEV (reference sequence). The CDR3 length is 16 residues. With V trimmed by 2 bases and J by 5 bases, 8 bases remained unmatched.

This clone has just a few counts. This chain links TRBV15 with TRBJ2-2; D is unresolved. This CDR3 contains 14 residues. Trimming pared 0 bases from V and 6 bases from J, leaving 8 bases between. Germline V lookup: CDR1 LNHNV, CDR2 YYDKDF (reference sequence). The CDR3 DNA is TGTGCCACCAGCAGAGATAGCCCGGCCGGGGAGCTGTTTTTT. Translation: CATSRDSPAGELFF.

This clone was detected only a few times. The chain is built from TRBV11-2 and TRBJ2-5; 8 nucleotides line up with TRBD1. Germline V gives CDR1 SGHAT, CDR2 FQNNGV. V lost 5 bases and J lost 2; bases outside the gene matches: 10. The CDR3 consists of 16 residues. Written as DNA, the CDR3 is TGTGCCAGCAGCCAGAGGACAGGGATGGGGCAAGAGACCCAGTACTTC. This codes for CASSQRTGMGQETQYF.

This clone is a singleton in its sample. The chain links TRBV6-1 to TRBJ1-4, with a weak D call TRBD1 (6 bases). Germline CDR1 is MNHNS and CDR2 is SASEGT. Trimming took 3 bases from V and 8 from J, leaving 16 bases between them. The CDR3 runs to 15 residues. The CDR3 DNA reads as TGTGCCAGCAGTGACGGCAGGGGTGTAGGGGAAAAACTGTTTTTT. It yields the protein CASSDGRGVGEKLFF.

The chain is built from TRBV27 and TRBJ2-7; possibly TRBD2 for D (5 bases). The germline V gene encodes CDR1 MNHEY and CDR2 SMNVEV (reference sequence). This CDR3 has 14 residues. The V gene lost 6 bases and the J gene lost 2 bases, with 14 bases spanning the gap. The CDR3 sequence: CASSYSVRAYEQYF. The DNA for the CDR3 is TGTGCCAGCAGCTACTCGGTGCGGGCCTACGAGCAGTACTTC.

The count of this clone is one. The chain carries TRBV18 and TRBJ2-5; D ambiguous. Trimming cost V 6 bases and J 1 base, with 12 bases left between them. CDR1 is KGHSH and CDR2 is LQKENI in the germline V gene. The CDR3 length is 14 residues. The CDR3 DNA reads TGTGCCAGCTCCCTGAGAGGAAGCCAAGAGACCCAGTACTTC. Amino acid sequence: CASSLRGSQETQYF.

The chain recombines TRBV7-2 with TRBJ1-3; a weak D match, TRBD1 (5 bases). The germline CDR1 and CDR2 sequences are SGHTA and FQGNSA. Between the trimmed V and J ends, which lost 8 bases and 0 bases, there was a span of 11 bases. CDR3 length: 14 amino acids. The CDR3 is CASGLDSSGNTIYF. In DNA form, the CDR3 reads TGTGCCAGCGGATTAGACAGCTCTGGAAACACCATATATTTT.

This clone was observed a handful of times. For the CDR3, the DNA is TGTGCCAGCAGCCTCGCTCGGGGCTACGAGCAGTACTTC. This sequence encodes CASSLARGYEQYF. This chain connects TRBV7-2 to TRBJ2-7, with TRBD2 as a possible D gene (5 bases). V was trimmed by 5 bases and J by 3 bases, leaving 11 bases between them. The CDR3 spans 13 residues. The germline gives CDR1 SGHTA, CDR2 FQGNSA.

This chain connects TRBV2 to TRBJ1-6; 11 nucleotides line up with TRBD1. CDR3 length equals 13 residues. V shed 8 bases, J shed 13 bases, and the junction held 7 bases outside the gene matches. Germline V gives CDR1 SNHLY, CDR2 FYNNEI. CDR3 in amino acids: CASGGQGASPLHF. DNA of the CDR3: TGTGCCAGCGGTGGACAGGGGGCTTCGCCCCTCCACTTT.

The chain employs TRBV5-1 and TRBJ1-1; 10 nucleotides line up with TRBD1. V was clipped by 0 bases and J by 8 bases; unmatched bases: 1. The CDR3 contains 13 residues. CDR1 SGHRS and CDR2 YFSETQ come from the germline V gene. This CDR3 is CASSLGDRGEAFF. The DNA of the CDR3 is TGCGCCAGCAGCTTGGGGGACAGGGGAGAAGCTTTCTTT.

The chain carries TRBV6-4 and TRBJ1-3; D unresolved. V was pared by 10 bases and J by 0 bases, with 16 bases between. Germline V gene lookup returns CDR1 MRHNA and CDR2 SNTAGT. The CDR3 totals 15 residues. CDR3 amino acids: CANQTGRNSGNTIYF. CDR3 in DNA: TGTGCCAACCAGACGGGTCGGAACTCTGGAAACACCATATATTTT.

The CDR3 here is CAASLQGDLEQFF. The CDR3 bases are TGTGCAGCCTCGTTACAGGGTGACCTAGAGCAGTTCTTC. The chain employs TRBV7-2 and TRBJ2-1, with D possibly being TRBD1 (6 bases). Germline CDR1 is SGHTA and CDR2 is FQGNSA. The CDR3 is made up of 13 amino acids. Full variable domain (remainder filled in from reference TRBV7-2 and TRBJ2-1): GAGVSQSPSNKVTEKGKDVELRCDPISGHTALYWYRQSLGQGLEFLIYFQGNSAPDKSGLPSDRFSAERTGGSVSTLTIQRTQQEDSAVYLCAASLQGDLEQFFGPGTRLTVL.

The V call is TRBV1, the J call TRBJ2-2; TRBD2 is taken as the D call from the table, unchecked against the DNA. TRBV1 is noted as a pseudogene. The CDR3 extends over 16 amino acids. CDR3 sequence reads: CTSRSLGGEYTGELFF. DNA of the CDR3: TGCACCAGCCGCTCTCTAGGGGGGGAATACACCGGGGAGCTGTTTTTT.

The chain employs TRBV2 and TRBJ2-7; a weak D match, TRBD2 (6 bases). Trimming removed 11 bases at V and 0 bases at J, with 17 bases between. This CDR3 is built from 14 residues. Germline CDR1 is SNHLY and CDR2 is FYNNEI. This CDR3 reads CAGRGGRASYEQYF. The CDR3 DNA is TGTGCCGGGCGGGGTGGCAGGGCCTCCTACGAGCAGTACTTC.